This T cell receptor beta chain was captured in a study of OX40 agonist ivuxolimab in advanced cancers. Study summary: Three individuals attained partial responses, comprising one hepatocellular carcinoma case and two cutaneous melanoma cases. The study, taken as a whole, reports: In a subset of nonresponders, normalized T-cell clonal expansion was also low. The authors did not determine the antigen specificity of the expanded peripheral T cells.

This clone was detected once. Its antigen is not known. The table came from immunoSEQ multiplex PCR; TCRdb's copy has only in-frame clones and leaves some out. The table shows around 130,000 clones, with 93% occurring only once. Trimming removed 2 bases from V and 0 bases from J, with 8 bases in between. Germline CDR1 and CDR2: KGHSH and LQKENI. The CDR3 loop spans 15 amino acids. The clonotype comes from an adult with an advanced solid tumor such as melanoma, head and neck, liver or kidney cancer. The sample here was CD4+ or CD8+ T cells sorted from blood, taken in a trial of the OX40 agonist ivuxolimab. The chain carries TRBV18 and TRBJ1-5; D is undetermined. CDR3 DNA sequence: TGTGCCAGCTCACCAATCGGGGATAGCAATCAGCCCCAGCATTTT. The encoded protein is CASSPIGDSNQPQHF.